These 7 T cell receptor beta chains were sequenced from one sample in a study of shared clonotypes between healthy human individuals. Assay used: immunoSEQ multiplex PCR; TCRdb lists only in-frame clones, some missing. This table has 500,000 or so clones, 90% to 96% appearing once. The source material was naive CD4+ T cells sorted from blood. Subset given: CD45RA+ positively selected. Source of these receptors: a woman aged 30 to 39 in good health.

For this clone: Other DNA sequences of this sample code for an identical CDR3. V and J are TRBV5-1 and TRBJ1-1; 7 positions agree with TRBD1. V was clipped by 4 bases and J by 2 bases; unmatched bases: 5. Germline assignment: CDR1 SGHRS and CDR2 YFSETQ. The CDR3 is 14 amino acids. Here the CDR3 DNA reads TGCGCCAGCAGCCTCGGGACAGTTAACACTGAAGCTTTCTTT. This sequence encodes CASSLGTVNTEAFF.

The rearrangement links TRBV10-3 to TRBJ2-3, with no clear D. CDR1 ENHRY and CDR2 SYGVKD come from the germline V gene. Trimming took off 6 bases at V and 0 bases at J, with 10 bases between the two ends. This CDR3 contains 14 residues. The DNA of the CDR3 is TGTGCCATCAGGGATGTGGGGAGCACAGATACGCAGTATTTT. Encoded protein: CAIRDVGSTDTQYF.

The chain carries TRBV29-1 and TRBJ1-4; possibly TRBD1 for D (6 bases). The CDR3 has 14 residues. Germline values: CDR1 SQVTM, CDR2 ANQGSEA. Trimming removed 5 bases from V and 4 bases from J, with 14 bases in between. The CDR3: CSVRRTVFNEKLFF. The DNA of the CDR3 is TGCAGCGTTCGCAGGACAGTCTTTAATGAAAAACTGTTTTTT.

V usage is TRBV6-5 and J usage is TRBJ1-6, with D unclear. V was cut by 3 bases and J by 7 bases, with 7 bases left in between. From germline, CDR1 is MNHEY and CDR2 SVGAGI. The CDR3 has 13 amino acids. CDR3 nucleotide sequence: TGTGCCAGCAGTTATGCCCCCAATTCACCCCTCCACTTT. Its protein is CASSYAPNSPLHF.

This chain uses TRBV15 with TRBJ2-2, with D maybe TRBD1 (6 bases). This CDR3 has 13 residues. Looked up from germline, CDR1 is LNHNV and CDR2 is YYDKDF (reference sequence). The germline V and J ends were trimmed by 5 bases and 4 bases, with 8 bases remaining between them. In DNA form, the CDR3 reads TGTGCCACCAGCTGGACAGTCACCGGGGAGCTGTTTTTT. This encodes CATSWTVTGELFF.

The chain uses TRBV18 and TRBJ1-1, with TRBD1 matching over 7 bases. The CDR3 spans 13 residues. From germline, CDR1 is KGHSH and CDR2 LQKENI. Trimming at V came to 6 bases and at J to 6 bases, leaving 7 bases not matched to a gene. The CDR3 spells CASSLQGFAEAFF. The DNA for the CDR3 is TGTGCCAGCTCGCTACAGGGGTTCGCTGAAGCTTTCTTT. The full variable domain, completed using reference TRBV18 and TRBJ1-1, is NAGVMQNPRHLVRRRGQEARLRCSPMKGHSHVYWYRQLPEEGLKFMVYLQKENIIDESGMPKERFSAEFPKEGPSILRIQQVVRGDSAAYFCASSLQGFAEAFFGQGTRLTVV.

This clone showed up just a few times. The chain employs TRBV28 and TRBJ2-5; D is unresolved. The germline V and J ends were trimmed by 5 bases and 0 bases, with 13 bases remaining between them. This CDR3 spans 15 amino acids. Germline assignment: CDR1 MDHEN and CDR2 SYDVKM. This CDR3 reads CASSLGGGNQETQYF. The CDR3 DNA sequence: TGTGCCAGCAGTCTAGGTGGCGGAAACCAAGAGACCCAGTACTTC.